This T cell receptor beta chain is drawn from a study of shared clonotypes between healthy human individuals (dated by TCRdb to 2020 to 2021). Turning to the overall study: A couple of women and a few men aged 18 to 49 years were included in the cohort. For each donor, three plates each were used for CD4 naive and CD4 memory, two plates were used for CD8 naive, and one plate was used for CD8 memory. To estimate repertoire size and how much clonotype sharing occurs between individuals, the study deeply sequenced the blood TCR repertoires of a handful of healthy adults. Different laboratories and diverse techniques were used to prepare libraries and sequence TCR repertoires, to increase sequencing depth and limit assay-specific biases. Each donor's leukapheresis produced roughly between roughly 0.94 and 9.5 billion PBMCs.

Broad study findings and their caveats: Larger estimated clonotype richness was generally found for naive subsets than for memory subsets. Only blood was sampled, and tissue TCR repertoires likely differ from those in blood. Even with the large sequencing depth, rarefaction of the sorted-subset datasets indicated that sequencing was incomplete. Clonotypes shared by all four sorted-subset donors showed higher generation probabilities than non-shared clonotypes. Because the study included only a small number of donors, the genetic and exposure-history diversity represented was limited. Around 5% of naive CD4, 3.5% of naive CD8, approximately 2% of memory CD4, and more than 0.35% of memory CD8 clonotypes were shared across several donors. Pairwise subsampling indicated that sequencing depth was expected to affect the degree of clonotype sharing among donors.

The donors were healthy, HIV-negative adults who had no recently reported acute infections or vaccinations. Every donor was a Caucasian adult residing in Nashville, Tennessee, USA. The CD8 memory samples were a combination of magnetically selected CD45RO+ cells and CCR7-negative CD45RA+ effector memory (TemRA) cells. Blood was obtained by leukapheresis, after which PBMCs were separated by Ficoll-Histopaque density gradient centrifugation and cryopreserved in liquid nitrogen vapor phase. Analytical flow cytometry was used to check the purity and quantity of every magnetically sorted T cell population. From each sorted fraction, genomic DNA was isolated and quantified by UV absorbance on a Nanodrop 2000c. CDR1 and CDR2 are drawn from the germline V gene (reference sequence): SEHNR, FQNEAQ. Including cysteine and phenylalanine, the CDR3 has 15 amino acids. Only the CDR3 DNA is retained, 45 bases long and in frame from the first base. V loses 0 bases, J loses 1 base, and the germline ends lie 8 bases apart.

This clone has just a few counts. It has no known antigen specificity. One base away there is no much larger clone; base qualities are not given. Using the deep immunoSEQ assay, TCR CDR3 regions were amplified from genomic DNA by multiplex PCR. Extracted genomic DNA from each cell subset was spread evenly across all wells of several immunoSEQ 96-well plates, with each plate serving as a replicate. Each replicate PCR for sorted subsets received around 0.2 ug genomic DNA, equal to around 32,000 T cell genomes. The purified libraries were quantified using a Qubit 3.0 fluorometer, sized with a Bioanalyzer 2100, and then quantified again using the KAPA Library Quantification kit. Each immunoSEQ 96-well plate was sequenced on its own single-read 150-cycle Illumina NextSeq 550 flow cell. As for how the authors treated the data: Because the immunoSEQ output held only junctional sequences and lacked quality scores, the filtering could not match the filtering applied to full-length reads. To assign V/J genes and CDR3, sequences were annotated against IMGT germline references using PyIR, a Python wrapper for IgBLAST v1.9. Reads were removed for weak V/J assignments (E-value above 1e-6), missing CDR3, stop codons, out-of-frame junctions, or ambiguous translated residues. V3J clonotypes were defined by identical inferred V gene, J gene, and CDR3 amino acid sequence. The percentage overlap between two repertoires was calculated by dividing the number of shared unique clonotypes by the size of the smaller repertoire. RTK rarefaction, the Chao1 estimator, and Recon v2.1 estimates of unobserved clonotypes were used to assess repertoire richness. Generation probabilities were computed with OLGA for all TCRbeta clonotypes obtained by the gDNA method from several donors. Entries here come from immuneACCESS through TCRdb and include only in-frame sequences with V and J called. Some clones fail to appear in such tables; in the studies checked, an unresolved V gene covers under half of the shortfall, and the cause of the remainder is unknown. D and trimming were read from the DNA, whereas the V and J calls and clone size are those reported in that table. The table for this sample lists approximately 87,000 clones; about 63% of them were counted only once. The biggest ten clones account for over 50% of the sample.

The source is a man aged 25 to 40 in good health. The rearrangement joined TRBV7-9 to TRBJ2-3, and perhaps TRBD1 as D gene, on 5 matching bases. The sample consisted of memory CD8+ T cells sorted from blood. Per the publication, the cell subset or site label means: CD45RO+ cells pooled with CCR7-negative TemRA cells. The sequenced DNA is TGTGCCAGCAGCTTAGCCAGGGCTGGCACAGATACGCAGTATTTT. Translated, this is CASSLARAGTDTQYF.